The 15 T cell receptor beta chains reported below all come from one sample, sequenced in a study of breast tumors, draining lymph nodes, adjacent tissues. MiXCR, applied by TCRdb to the multiplex PCR reads, yields one record per CDR3 protein. The repertoire holds about 22,000 distinct CDR3 sequences, about two thirds seen once, with about 19% in the top ten. The sequenced material came from tumor-adjacent breast tissue. These receptors were taken from a female donor with breast cancer. Some clones in this sample may be carry-over from other donors' samples.

This clonotype was seen repeatedly, ten times or more. A much larger clone is a single base away; this may be a read error. The rearrangement uses TRBV27 and TRBJ1-2; possibly TRBD1 for D (5 bases). Trimming took off 4 bases at V and 7 bases at J, with 22 bases between the two ends. The CDR3 consists of 16 residues. Germline V gene sequence: CDR1 MNHEY, CDR2 SMNVEV (reference sequence). The CDR3 loop is CASSSPLDKSKFGYTF. CDR3 nucleotide sequence: TGTGCCAGCAGTTCCCCCTTGGACAAGTCGAAATTTGGCTACACCTTC.

The CDR3 nucleotides are TGTGCCAGTAGTATGACAGGGCACCAAGAGACCCAGTACTTC. It encodes CASSMTGHQETQYF. The J gene is TRBJ2-5, the V gene TRBV19; 7 nucleotides match TRBD1. With 3 bases clipped from V and 0 bases from J, the junction kept 1 base outside the gene matches. Germline values: CDR1 LNHDA, CDR2 SQIVND (reference sequence). CDR3 length equals 14 residues. The full variable domain, in which reference TRBV19 and TRBJ2-5 provide the parts outside the CDR3, is DGGITQSPKYLFRKEGQNVTLSCEQNLNHDAMYWYRQDPGQGLRLIYYSQIVNDFQKGDIAEGYSVSREKKESFPLTVTSAQKNPTAFYLCASSMTGHQETQYFGPGTRLLVL.

This clonotype showed up just a few times. The rearrangement joins TRBV2 to TRBJ2-5; no definite D call. V was shortened by 5 bases and J by 0 bases, with 7 bases between the two germline ends. The CDR3 sequence is 13 residues long. The germline gives CDR1 SNHLY, CDR2 FYNNEI. For the CDR3, the DNA is TGTGCCAGCAGTCTCGGGTACCAAGAGACCCAGTACTTC. Translation gives CASSLGYQETQYF.

The genes are TRBV6-5 and TRBJ2-5; D may correspond to TRBD1 or TRBD2 (6 bases each). CDR3 length: 13 residues. V gave up 7 bases and J gave up 4 bases, with 13 bases separating them. Germline lookup yields CDR1 MNHEY and CDR2 SVGAGI. The CDR3 region has the DNA TGTGCCAGCACCCACGGGGGCCTAGAGACCCAGTACTTC. This translates into CASTHGGLETQYF.

The CDR3 region is CASMRGQGTGNQPQHF. In DNA, the CDR3 is TGTGCCAGCATGAGGGGACAGGGGACGGGGAATCAGCCCCAGCATTTT. J is TRBJ1-5 and V is TRBV2; TRBD1 aligns across 10 bases. The CDR3 has 16 amino acids. Per the germline V gene, CDR1 is SNHLY and CDR2 is FYNNEI. The trim removed 7 bases at V and 4 bases at J, leaving 10 bases unmatched.

V usage is TRBV20-1 and J usage is TRBJ2-7; D gene uncertain. The germline CDR1 and CDR2 sequences are DFQATT and SNEGSKA (reference sequence). The V end lost 2 bases, the J end lost 4 bases, and 9 bases lay between the germline ends. The CDR3 spans 12 residues. CDR3 coding DNA: TGCAGTGCTAGACTGGGCCGGTACGAGCAGTACTTC. Encoded protein: CSARLGRYEQYF.

This clonotype ranks as medium-sized (0.01 to 0.1%). This rearrangement joins TRBV24-1 to TRBJ2-1; 9 positions agree with TRBD1. Germline CDR1 and CDR2: KGHDR and SFDVKD. V shed 1 base, J shed 6 bases, and the junction held 6 bases outside the gene matches. The CDR3 sequence is 16 residues long. As DNA, the CDR3 is TGTGCCACCAGTGATTTCGGTGGGACAGGGAGCAATGAGCAGTTCTTC. Amino acid sequence: CATSDFGGTGSNEQFF.

This clonotype is termed medium-sized. This chain connects TRBV7-2 to TRBJ2-1; 10 positions match TRBD2. Germline trimming cut 5 bases from V and 4 bases from J; bases unmatched to any gene: 2. The CDR3 is 14 amino acids. The V gene's germline CDR1 is SGHTA and CDR2 FQGNSA. The CDR3, as DNA: TGTGCCAGCAGCAGGACTAGCGGATACAATGAGCAGTTCTTC. Translating it yields CASSRTSGYNEQFF.

The chain joins TRBV6-5 to TRBJ2-2, with 7 nucleotides matching TRBD1. This CDR3 region has 14 residues. The V gene end was trimmed by 5 bases and the J gene end by 5 bases; junction bases not matched to a gene: 5. CDR1 is MNHEY and CDR2 is SVGAGI in the germline V gene. As DNA, the CDR3 is TGTGCCAGCAGTGACAGGGTGAAGACCGGGGAGCTGTTTTTT. Translated: CASSDRVKTGELFF.

This clonotype was recorded only once. The chain combines TRBV9 with TRBJ1-3, with D possibly TRBD1 on 6 matching bases. CDR3 length: 13 amino acids. Germline values: CDR1 SGDLS, CDR2 YYNGEE. V lost 7 bases, J lost 4 bases, and 12 bases lay in between. CDR3 coding DNA: TGTGCCAGCGGACCGGGGGGCGGAAACACCATATATTTT. This sequence encodes CASGPGGGNTIYF.

This clonotype is labeled as medium-sized (0.01 to 0.1%). J is TRBJ2-7 and V is TRBV20-1; 9 bases fit TRBD2. Germline lookup yields CDR1 DFQATT and CDR2 SNEGSKA (reference sequence). This CDR3 spans 14 amino acids. J lost 2 bases, V lost 0 bases, and 2 bases had no gene match. The CDR3 DNA reads as TGCAGTGCTAGAGATGCGGGAGGGCCCTACGAGCAGTACTTC. This translates into CSARDAGGPYEQYF.

This clonotype was counted many times. Sequence at one end of the junction differs from germline and may be a read error. This chain connects TRBV7-2 to TRBJ1-2; 8 bases are a match to TRBD1. The germline V gene encodes CDR1 SGHTA and CDR2 FQGNSA. The CDR3 contains 15 residues. CDR3 coding DNA: TGTGCCAGCAGCCCATACAGGGGGGGTGACTATGGCTACCCCTTC. Translating gives CASSPYRGGDYGYPF.

The genes are TRBV4-1 and TRBJ2-7, with 13 bases identical to TRBD2. Trimming at V came to 5 bases and at J to 12 bases, leaving 10 bases not matched to a gene. The germline CDR1 and CDR2 sequences are MGHRA and YSYEKL. CDR3 length equals 14 residues. The CDR3: CASSSPGLAGMPYF. CDR3 in DNA: TGCGCCAGCAGCTCGCCGGGACTAGCGGGAATGCCGTACTTC.

The rearrangement joins TRBV20-1 to TRBJ2-5, with D possibly being TRBD1 (6 bases). In germline, CDR1 is DFQATT, CDR2 SNEGSKA (reference sequence). This CDR3 contains 15 residues. V lost 0 bases, J lost 1 base, and 12 bases lay in between. CDR3 sequence: CSAREFAGAQETQYF. DNA of the CDR3: TGCAGTGCTAGAGAATTCGCAGGGGCCCAAGAGACCCAGTACTTC.

The V and J genes are TRBV20-1 and TRBJ2-7; 7 bases map to TRBD2. V dropped 8 bases and J dropped 5; count of bases not matched to a gene: 12. CDR3 size: 13 residues. Germline CDR1 reads DFQATT; CDR2 reads SNEGSKA (reference sequence). CDR3 nucleotides: TGCAGTATCCTAAGTGGGGGGGTCAACGAGCAGTACTTC. This gives the protein CSILSGGVNEQYF.